This TCR beta chain was identified during a study of T cells in localized non-small cell lung cancer. Sequencing was performed with immunoSEQ multiplex PCR; in TCRdb, only in-frame clones are kept and a portion is missing. The repertoire has roughly 64,000 clones, about four fifths of them found once; the top ten carry roughly 4.8%. V lost 2 bases and J lost 2; bases outside the gene matches: 3. The CDR3 has 15 residues. CDR1 is MNHEY and CDR2 is SVGAGI in the germline V gene. The TCR sequence derives from a man aged 40-75 years with stage II lung adenocarcinoma. The chain couples TRBV6-5 to TRBJ2-1, with 7 bases identical to TRBD2. The starting material was PBMCs, obtained before any cancer treatment. CDR3 amino acids: CASSYGEGPYNEQFF. CDR3 nucleotide sequence: TGTGCCAGCAGTTACGGGGAGGGCCCCTACAATGAGCAGTTCTTC.